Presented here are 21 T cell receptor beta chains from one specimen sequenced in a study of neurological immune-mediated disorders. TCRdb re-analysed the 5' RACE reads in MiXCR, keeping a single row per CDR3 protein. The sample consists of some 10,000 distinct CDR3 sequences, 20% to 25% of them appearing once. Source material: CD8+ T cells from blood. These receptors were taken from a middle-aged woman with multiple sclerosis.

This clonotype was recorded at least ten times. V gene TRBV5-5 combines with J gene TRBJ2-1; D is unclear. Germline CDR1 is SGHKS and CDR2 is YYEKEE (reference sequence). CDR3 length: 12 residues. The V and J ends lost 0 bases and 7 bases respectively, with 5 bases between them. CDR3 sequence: CASSLGGNEQFF. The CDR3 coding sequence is TGTGCCAGCAGCTTGGGGGGTAATGAGCAGTTCTTC.

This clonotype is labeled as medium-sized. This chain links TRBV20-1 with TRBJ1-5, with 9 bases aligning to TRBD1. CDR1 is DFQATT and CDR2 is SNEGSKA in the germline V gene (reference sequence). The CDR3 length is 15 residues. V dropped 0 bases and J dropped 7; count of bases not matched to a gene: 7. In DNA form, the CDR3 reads TGCAGTGCTAGAGATAGGACAGGGGAGGGCCAGCCCCAGCATTTT. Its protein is CSARDRTGEGQPQHF.

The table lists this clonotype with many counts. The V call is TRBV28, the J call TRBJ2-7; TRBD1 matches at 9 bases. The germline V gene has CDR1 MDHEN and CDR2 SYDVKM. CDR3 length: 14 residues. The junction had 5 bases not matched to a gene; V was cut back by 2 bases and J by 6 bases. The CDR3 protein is CASSLGTGFGEQYF. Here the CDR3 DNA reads TGTGCCAGCAGTTTAGGGACAGGGTTCGGCGAGCAGTACTTC.

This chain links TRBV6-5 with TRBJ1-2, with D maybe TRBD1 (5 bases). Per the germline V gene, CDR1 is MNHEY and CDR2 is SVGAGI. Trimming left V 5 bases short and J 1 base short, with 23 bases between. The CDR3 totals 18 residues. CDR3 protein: CASSGLGAGPAINYGYTF. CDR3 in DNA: TGTGCCAGCAGTGGACTCGGCGCAGGGCCAGCTATTAACTATGGCTACACCTTC.

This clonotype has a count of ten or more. This chain's CDR3 is CASSLGQNTEAFF. The CDR3 DNA is TGTGCCAGCAGCTTAGGACAGAACACTGAAGCTTTCTTT. This chain connects TRBV7-8 to TRBJ1-1; no firm D call. V was shortened by 1 base and J by 1 base, with 4 bases between the two germline ends. Per germline, CDR1 SGHVS and CDR2 FQNEAQ. The CDR3 runs to 13 residues.

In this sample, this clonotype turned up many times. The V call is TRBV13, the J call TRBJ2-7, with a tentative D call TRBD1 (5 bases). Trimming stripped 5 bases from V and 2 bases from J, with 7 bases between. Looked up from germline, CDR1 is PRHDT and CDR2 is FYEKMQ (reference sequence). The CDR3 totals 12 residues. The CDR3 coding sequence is TGTGCCAGCAGCCAGACAGCCTACGAGCAGTACTTC. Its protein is CASSQTAYEQYF.

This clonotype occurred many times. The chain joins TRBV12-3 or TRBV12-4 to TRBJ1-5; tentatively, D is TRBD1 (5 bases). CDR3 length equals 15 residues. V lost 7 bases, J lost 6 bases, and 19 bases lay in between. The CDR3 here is CASTWGGTSGQPQHF. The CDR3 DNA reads TGTGCCAGCACCTGGGGGGGGACTAGCGGTCAGCCCCAGCATTTT.

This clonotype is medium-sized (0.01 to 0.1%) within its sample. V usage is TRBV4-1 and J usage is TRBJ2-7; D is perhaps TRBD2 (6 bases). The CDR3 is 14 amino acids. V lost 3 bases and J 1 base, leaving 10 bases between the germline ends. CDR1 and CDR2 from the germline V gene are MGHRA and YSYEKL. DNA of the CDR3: TGCGCCAGCAGCCAGGAGGGTAATTCCTACGAGCAGTACTTC. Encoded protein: CASSQEGNSYEQYF.

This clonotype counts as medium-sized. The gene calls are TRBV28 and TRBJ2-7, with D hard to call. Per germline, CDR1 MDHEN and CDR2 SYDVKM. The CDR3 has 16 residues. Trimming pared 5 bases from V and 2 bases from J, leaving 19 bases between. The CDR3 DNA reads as TGTGCCAGCAGTAGGCCAGGCGGCAGCCACACCTACGAGCAGTACTTC. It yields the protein CASSRPGGSHTYEQYF.

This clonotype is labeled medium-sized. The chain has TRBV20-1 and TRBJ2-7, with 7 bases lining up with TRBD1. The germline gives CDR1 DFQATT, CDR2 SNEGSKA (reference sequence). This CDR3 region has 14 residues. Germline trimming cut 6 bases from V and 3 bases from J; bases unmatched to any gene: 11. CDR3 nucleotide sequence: TGCAGTGCCATCCCCGGGACAGTCGACTACGAGCAGTACTTC. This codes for CSAIPGTVDYEQYF.

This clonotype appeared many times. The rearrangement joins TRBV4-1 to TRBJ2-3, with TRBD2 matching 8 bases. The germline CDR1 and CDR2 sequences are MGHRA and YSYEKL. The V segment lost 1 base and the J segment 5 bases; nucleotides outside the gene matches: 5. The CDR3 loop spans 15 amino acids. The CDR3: CASSQGAGGLDTQYF. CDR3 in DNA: TGCGCCAGCAGCCAAGGGGCGGGGGGATTAGATACGCAGTATTTT.

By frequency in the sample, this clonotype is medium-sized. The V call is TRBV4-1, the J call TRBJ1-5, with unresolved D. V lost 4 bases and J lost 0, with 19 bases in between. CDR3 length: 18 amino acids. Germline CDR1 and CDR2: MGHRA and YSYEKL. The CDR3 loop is CASSPLGRVGYSNQPQHF. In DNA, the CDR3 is TGCGCCAGCAGCCCCCTTGGAAGGGTTGGGTATAGCAATCAGCCCCAGCATTTT.

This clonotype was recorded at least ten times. The CDR3, as DNA: TGTGCCAGCAGTTACCTACAGGGGCCTAACAATGAGCAGTTCTTC. Protein: CASSYLQGPNNEQFF. V gene TRBV6-6 combines with J gene TRBJ2-1; 7 bases are shared with TRBD1. V dropped 2 bases and J dropped 5; count of bases not matched to a gene: 6. The CDR3 covers 15 residues. Germline values: CDR1 MNHNY, CDR2 SVGAGI (reference sequence).

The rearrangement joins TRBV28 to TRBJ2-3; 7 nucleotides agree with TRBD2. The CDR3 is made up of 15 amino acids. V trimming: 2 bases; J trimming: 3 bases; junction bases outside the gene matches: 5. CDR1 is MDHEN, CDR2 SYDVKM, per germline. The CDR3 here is CASSLAGDGTDTQYF. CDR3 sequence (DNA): TGTGCCAGCAGTTTAGCGGGAGACGGGACAGATACGCAGTATTTT.

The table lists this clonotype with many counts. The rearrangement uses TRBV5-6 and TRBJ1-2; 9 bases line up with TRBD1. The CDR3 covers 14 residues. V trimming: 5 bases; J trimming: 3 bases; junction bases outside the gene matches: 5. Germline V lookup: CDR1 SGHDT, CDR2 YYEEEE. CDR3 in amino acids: CASRGQGSYYGYTF. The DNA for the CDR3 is TGTGCCAGCAGAGGACAGGGGTCATACTATGGCTACACCTTC. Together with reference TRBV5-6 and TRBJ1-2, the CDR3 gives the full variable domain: DAGVTQSPTHLIKTRGQQVTLRCSPKSGHDTVSWYQQALGQGPQFIFQYYEEEERQRGNFPDRFSGHQFPNYSSELNVNALLLGDSALYLCASRGQGSYYGYTFGSGTRLTVV.

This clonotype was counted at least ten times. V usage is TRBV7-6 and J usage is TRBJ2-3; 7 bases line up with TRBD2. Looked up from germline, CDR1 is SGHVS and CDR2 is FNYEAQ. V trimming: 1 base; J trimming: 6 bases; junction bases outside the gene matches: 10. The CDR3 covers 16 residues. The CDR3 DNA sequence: TGTGCCAGCAGCTTAGTTGGGACTACGCTACGCGATACGCAGTATTTT. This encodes CASSLVGTTLRDTQYF.

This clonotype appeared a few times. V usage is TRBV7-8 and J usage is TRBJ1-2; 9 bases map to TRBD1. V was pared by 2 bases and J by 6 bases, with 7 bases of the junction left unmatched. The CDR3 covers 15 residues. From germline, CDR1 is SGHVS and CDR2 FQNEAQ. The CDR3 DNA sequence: TGTGCCAGCAGCTTATACGGGGACAGGGTACATGGCTACACCTTC. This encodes CASSLYGDRVHGYTF.

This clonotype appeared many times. CDR3 loop: CASSFLGANVLTF. The CDR3 DNA sequence: TGCGCCAGCAGCTTTTTAGGGGCCAACGTCCTGACTTTC. The chain is built from TRBV5-1 and TRBJ2-6; D is uncertain. Germline V gene lookup returns CDR1 SGHRS and CDR2 YFSETQ. CDR3 length equals 13 residues. With 2 bases removed from V and 4 bases from J, the gap between germline ends came to 4 bases. Together with reference TRBV5-1 and TRBJ2-6, the CDR3 gives the full variable domain: KAGVTQTPRYLIKTRGQQVTLSCSPISGHRSVSWYQQTPGQGLQFLFEYFSETQRNKGNFPGRFSGRQFSNSRSEMNVSTLELGDSALYLCASSFLGANVLTFGAGSRLTVL.

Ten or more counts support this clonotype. CDR3 region: CASSRETGITYEQYF. The DNA of the CDR3 is TGTGCCAGCAGCCGAGAGACAGGGATCACCTACGAGCAGTACTTC. This sequence joins TRBV5-8 and TRBJ2-7, with 7 bases fitting TRBD1. With V trimmed by 4 bases and J by 2 bases, 9 bases remained unmatched. Germline-derived CDR1 and CDR2 are SGHTS and YDEGEE. The CDR3 has 15 residues.

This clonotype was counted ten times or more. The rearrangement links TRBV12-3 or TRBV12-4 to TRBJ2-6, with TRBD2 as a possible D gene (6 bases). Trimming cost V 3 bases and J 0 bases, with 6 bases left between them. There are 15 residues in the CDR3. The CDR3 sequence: CASSFGGSGANVLTF. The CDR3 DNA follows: TGTGCCAGCAGTTTCGGGGGCTCTGGGGCCAACGTCCTGACTTTC.

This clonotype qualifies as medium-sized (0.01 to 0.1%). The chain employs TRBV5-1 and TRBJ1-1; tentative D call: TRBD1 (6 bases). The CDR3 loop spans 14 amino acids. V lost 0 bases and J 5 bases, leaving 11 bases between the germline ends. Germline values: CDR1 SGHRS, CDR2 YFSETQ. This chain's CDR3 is CASSLVDRNTEAFF. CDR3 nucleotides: TGCGCCAGCAGCTTGGTGGACAGAAATACTGAAGCTTTCTTT.